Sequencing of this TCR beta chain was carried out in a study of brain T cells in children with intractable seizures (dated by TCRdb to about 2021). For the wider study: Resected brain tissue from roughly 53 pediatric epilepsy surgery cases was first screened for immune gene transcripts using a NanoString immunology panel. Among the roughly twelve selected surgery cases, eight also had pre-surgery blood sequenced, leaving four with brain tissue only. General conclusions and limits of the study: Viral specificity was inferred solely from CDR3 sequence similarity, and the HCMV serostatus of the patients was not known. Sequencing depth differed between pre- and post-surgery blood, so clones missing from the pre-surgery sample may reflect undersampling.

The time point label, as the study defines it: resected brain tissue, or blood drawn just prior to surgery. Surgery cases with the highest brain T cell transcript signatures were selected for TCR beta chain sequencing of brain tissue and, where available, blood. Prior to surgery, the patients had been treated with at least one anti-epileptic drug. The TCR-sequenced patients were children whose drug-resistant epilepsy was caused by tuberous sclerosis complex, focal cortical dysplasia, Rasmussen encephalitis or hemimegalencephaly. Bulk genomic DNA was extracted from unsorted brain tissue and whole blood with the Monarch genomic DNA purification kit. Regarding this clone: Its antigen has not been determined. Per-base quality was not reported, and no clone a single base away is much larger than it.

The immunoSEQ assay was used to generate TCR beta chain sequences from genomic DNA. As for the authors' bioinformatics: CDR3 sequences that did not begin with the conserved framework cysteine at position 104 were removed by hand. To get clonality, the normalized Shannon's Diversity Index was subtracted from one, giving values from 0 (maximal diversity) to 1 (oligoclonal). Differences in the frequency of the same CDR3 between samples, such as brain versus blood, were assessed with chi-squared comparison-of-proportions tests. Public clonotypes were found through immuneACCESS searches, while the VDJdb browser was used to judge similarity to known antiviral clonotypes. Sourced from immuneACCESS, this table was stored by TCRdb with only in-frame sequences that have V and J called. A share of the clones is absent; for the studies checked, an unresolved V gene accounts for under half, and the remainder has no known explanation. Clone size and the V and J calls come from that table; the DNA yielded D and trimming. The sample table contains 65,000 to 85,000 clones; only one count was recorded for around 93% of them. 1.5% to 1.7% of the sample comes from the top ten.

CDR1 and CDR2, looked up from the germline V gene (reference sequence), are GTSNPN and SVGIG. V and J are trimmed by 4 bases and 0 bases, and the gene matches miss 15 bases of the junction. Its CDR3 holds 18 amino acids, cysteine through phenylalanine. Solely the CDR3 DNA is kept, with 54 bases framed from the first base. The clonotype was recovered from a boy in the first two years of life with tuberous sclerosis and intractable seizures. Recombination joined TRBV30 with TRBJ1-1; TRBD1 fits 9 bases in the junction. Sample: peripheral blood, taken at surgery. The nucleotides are TGTGCCTGGACACGGCGCGGGACAGGGCGGGTAATGAACACTGAAGCTTTCTTT. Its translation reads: CAWTRRGTGRVMNTEAFF.